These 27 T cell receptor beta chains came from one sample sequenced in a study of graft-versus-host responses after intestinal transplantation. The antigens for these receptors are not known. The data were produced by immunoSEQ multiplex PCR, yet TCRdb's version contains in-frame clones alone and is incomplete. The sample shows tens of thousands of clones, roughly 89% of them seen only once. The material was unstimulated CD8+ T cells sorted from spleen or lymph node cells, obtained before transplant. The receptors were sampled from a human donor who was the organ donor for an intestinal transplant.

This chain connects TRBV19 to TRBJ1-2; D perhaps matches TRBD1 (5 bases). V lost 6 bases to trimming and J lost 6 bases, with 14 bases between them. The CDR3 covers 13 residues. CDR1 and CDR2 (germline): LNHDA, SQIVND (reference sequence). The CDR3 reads CASSITLTDGYTF. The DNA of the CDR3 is TGTGCCAGTAGCATAACTCTGACAGATGGCTACACCTTC. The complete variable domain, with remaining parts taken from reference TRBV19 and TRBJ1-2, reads DGGITQSPKYLFRKEGQNVTLSCEQNLNHDAMYWYRQDPGQGLRLIYYSQIVNDFQKGDIAEGYSVSREKKESFPLTVTSAQKNPTAFYLCASSITLTDGYTFGSGTRLTVV.

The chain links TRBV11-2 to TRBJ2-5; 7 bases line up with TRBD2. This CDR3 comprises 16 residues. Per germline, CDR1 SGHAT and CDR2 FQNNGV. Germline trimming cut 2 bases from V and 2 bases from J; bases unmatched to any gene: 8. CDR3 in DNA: TGTGCCAGCAGCTTAACCGGGAGGCCAGTTCAAGAGACCCAGTACTTC. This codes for CASSLTGRPVQETQYF.

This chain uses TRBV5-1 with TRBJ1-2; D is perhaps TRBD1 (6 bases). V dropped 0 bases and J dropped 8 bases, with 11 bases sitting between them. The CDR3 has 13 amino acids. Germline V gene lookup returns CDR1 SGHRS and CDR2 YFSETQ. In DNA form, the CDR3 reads TGCGCCAGCAGCTTGGCGGCAGGGGAGGGCTACACCTTC. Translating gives CASSLAAGEGYTF.

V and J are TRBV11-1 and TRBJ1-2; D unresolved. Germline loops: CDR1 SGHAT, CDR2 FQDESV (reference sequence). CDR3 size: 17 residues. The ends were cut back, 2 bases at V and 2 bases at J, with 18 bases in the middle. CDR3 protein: CASSLRGFGHLNYGYTF. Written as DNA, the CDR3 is TGTGCCAGCAGCTTACGGGGATTTGGGCACCTAAACTATGGCTACACCTTC.

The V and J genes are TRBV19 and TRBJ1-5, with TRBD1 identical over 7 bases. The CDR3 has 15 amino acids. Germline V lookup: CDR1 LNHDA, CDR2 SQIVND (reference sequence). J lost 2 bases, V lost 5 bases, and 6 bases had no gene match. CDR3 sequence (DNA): TGTGCCAGTAGTTCAGGGGGTTCGGGCAATCAGCCCCAGCATTTT. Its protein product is CASSSGGSGNQPQHF.

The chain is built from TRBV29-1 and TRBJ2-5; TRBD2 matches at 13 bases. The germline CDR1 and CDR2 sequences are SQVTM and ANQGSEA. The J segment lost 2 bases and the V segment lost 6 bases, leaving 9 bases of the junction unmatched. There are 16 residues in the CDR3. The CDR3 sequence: CSVDRGLAGAQETQYF. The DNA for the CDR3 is TGCAGCGTCGACCGAGGACTAGCGGGGGCACAAGAGACCCAGTACTTC.

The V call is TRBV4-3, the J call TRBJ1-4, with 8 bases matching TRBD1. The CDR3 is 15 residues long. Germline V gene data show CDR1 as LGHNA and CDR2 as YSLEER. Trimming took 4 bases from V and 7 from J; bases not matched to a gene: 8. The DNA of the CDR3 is TGCGCCAGCAGCCGACTCACAGGGGGAGCTGAAAAACTGTTTTTT. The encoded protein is CASSRLTGGAEKLFF.

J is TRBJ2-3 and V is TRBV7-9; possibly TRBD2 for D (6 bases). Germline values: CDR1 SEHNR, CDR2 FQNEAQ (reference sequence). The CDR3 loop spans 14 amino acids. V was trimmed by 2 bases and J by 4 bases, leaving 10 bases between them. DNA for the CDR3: TGTGCCAGCAGCTTACTCTGGGAGGCAGATACGCAGTATTTT. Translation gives CASSLLWEADTQYF.

The CDR3 DNA follows: TGTGCCAGCAGCTTAGCGACAGGGGGCACTGAAGCTTTCTTT. As protein: CASSLATGGTEAFF. This chain uses TRBV7-6 with TRBJ1-1, with 9 bases lining up with TRBD1. The trim removed 0 bases at V and 4 bases at J, leaving 0 bases unmatched. The CDR3 has 14 residues. The germline V gene has CDR1 SGHVS and CDR2 FNYEAQ.

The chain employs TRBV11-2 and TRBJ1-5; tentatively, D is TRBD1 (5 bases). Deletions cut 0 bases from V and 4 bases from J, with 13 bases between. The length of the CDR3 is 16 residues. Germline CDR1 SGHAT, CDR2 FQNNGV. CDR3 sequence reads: CASSLDVDSLNQPQHF. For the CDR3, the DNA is TGTGCCAGCAGCTTAGACGTCGACAGTTTGAATCAGCCCCAGCATTTT.

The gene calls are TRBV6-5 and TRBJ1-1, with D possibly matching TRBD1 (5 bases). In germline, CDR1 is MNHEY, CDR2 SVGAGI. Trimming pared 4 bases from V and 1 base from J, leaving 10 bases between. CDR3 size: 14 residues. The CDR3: CASSFTGTNTEAFF. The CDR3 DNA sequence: TGTGCCAGCAGTTTCACAGGAACGAACACTGAAGCTTTCTTT.

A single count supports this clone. The CDR3 DNA follows: TGTGCCAGCAGCCCCGACGGGGGAGGGGAGACCCAGTACTTC. Protein: CASSPDGGGETQYF. The chain uses TRBV7-2 and TRBJ2-5, with 7 bases matching TRBD2. V lost 5 bases and J lost 5; bases outside the gene matches: 8. Germline assignment: CDR1 SGHTA and CDR2 FQGNSA. The CDR3 has 14 residues.

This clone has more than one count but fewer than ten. The CDR3 coding sequence is TGTGCCAGCAGTGAGCTAGCGGGCACAGATACGCAGTATTTT. It encodes CASSELAGTDTQYF. The chain is built from TRBV6-4 and TRBJ2-3; TRBD2 agrees at 7 bases. V lost 3 bases to trimming and J lost 1 base; unmatched junction nucleotides: 1. The CDR3 contains 14 residues. From germline, CDR1 is MRHNA and CDR2 SNTAGT.

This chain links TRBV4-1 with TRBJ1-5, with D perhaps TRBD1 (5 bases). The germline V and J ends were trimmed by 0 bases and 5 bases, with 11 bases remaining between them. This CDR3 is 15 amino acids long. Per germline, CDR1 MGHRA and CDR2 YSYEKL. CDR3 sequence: CASSQEEGRYQPQHF. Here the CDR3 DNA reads TGCGCCAGCAGCCAAGAGGAGGGGCGGTATCAGCCCCAGCATTTT.

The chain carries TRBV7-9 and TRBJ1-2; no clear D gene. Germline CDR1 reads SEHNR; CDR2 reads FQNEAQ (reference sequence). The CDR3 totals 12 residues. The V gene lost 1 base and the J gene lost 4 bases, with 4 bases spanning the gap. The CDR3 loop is CASSLGLYGYTF. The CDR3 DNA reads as TGTGCCAGCAGCTTAGGGCTCTATGGCTACACCTTC.

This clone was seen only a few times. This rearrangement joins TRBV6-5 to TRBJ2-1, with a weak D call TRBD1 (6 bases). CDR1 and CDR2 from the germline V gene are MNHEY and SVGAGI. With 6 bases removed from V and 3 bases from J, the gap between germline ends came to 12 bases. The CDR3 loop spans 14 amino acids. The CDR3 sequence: CASSQTGNYNEQFF. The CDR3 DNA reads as TGTGCCAGCAGCCAAACAGGGAACTACAATGAGCAGTTCTTC.

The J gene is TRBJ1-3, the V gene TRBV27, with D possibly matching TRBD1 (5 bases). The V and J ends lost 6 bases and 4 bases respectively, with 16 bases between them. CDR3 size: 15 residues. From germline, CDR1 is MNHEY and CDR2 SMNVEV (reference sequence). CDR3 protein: CASSPGPAGGNTIYF. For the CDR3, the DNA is TGTGCCAGCAGCCCCGGGCCGGCAGGGGGAAACACCATATATTTT.

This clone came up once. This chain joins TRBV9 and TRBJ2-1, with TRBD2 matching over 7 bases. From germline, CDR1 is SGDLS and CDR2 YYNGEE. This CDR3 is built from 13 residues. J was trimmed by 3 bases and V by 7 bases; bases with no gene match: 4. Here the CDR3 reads CASGEGGYNEQFF. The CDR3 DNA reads TGTGCCAGCGGGGAGGGCGGCTACAATGAGCAGTTCTTC.

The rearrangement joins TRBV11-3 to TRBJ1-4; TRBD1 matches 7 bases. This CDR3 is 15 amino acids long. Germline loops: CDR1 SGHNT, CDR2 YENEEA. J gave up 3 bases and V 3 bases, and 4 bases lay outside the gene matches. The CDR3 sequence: CASSLTGNANEKLFF. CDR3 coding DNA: TGTGCCAGCAGCTTGACAGGGAATGCTAATGAAAAACTGTTTTTT.

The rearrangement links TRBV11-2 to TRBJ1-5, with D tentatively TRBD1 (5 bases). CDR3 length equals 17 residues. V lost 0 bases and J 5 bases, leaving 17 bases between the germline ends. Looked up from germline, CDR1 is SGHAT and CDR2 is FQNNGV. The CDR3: CASSLDWDLRGDQPQHF. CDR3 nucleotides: TGTGCCAGCAGCTTAGATTGGGATCTTAGGGGCGATCAGCCCCAGCATTTT.

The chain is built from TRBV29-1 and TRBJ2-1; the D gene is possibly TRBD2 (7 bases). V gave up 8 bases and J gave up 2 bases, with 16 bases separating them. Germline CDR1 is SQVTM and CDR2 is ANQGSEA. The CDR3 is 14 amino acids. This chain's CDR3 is CSSKGGAPYNEQFF. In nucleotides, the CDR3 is TGCAGCTCTAAGGGGGGGGCCCCCTACAATGAGCAGTTCTTC.

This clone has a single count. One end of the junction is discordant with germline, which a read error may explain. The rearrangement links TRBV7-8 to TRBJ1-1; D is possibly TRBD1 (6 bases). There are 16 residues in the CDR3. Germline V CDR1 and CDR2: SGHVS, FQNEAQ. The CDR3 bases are TGTGCCAGCAGCGTAGCAGGGGCTGGGGACAATACTGAAGCTTTCTTT. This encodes CASSVAGAGDNTEAFF. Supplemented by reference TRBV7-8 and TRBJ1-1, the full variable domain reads GAGVSQSPRYKVAKRGQDVALRCDPISGHVSLFWYQQALGQGPEFLTYFQNEAQLDKSGLPSDRFFAERPEGSVSTLKIQRTQQEDSAVYLCASSVAGAGDNTEAFFGQGTRLTVV.

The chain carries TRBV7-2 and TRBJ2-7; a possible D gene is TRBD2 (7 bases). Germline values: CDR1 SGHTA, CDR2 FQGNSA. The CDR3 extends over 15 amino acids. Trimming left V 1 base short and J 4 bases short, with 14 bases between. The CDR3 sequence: CASSLDVRGRYEQYV. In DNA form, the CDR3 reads TGTGCCAGCAGCTTAGATGTGCGGGGGCGGTACGAGCAGTACGTC.

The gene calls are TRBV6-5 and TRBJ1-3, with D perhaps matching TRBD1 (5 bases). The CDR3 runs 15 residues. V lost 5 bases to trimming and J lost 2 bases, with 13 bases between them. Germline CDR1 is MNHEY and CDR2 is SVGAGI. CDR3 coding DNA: TGTGCCAGCAGTCCTCAGGGCGCCGCTGGAAACACCATATATTTT. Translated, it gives CASSPQGAAGNTIYF.

The DNA for the CDR3 is TGTGCCAGCCGCTGGGGGCAGGGGCCGGGTTTCTATGGCTACACCTTC. The encoded protein is CASRWGQGPGFYGYTF. The chain recombines TRBV5-6 with TRBJ1-2, with D possibly TRBD1 on 6 matching bases. The CDR3 loop spans 16 amino acids. Trimming removed 7 bases at V and 4 bases at J, with 23 bases between. CDR1 is SGHDT, CDR2 YYEEEE, per germline.

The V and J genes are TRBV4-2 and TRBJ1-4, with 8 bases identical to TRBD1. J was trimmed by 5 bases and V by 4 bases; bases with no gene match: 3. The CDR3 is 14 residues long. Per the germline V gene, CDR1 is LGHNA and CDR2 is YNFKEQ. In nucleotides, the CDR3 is TGTGCCAGCAGCCCGGGACAGGAGAATGAAAAACTGTTTTTT. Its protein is CASSPGQENEKLFF.

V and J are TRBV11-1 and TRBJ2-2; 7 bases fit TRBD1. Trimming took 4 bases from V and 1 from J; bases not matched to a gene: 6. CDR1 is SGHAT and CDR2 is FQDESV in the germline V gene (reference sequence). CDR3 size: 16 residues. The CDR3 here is CASSSTGKGNTGELFF. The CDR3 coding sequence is TGTGCCAGCAGCTCGACAGGGAAAGGGAACACCGGGGAGCTGTTTTTT.